This TCR beta chain was profiled in a study of blood T cells in healthy people across ages. Using a J-beta primer mix together with a sample-barcoded 5' primer, a second PCR was run for roughly 7 to 12 cycles. Through a template-switch adaptor with 12 random nucleotides, each cDNA molecule received a tag. TCRdb analysed the 5' RACE reads with MiXCR anew, one entry per CDR3 protein. The sample holds about 730,000 distinct CDR3 sequences; 40% to 45% are singletons and the top ten take roughly 19%. The CDR3 is 17 amino acids. The V gene lost 7 bases and the J gene lost 9 bases, with 25 bases spanning the gap. Germline values: CDR1 MNHNY, CDR2 SVGAGI (reference sequence). With regard to this clonotype: Its cognate antigen is unknown.

Regarding the study as a whole: There was a strong correlation between TCR beta diversity and naive T cell percentage.

This TCR was recovered from a woman aged 55-75 years in good health. The chain carries TRBV6-6 and TRBJ1-6, with a possible D match to TRBD1 (5 bases). The source material was blood. The chain's CDR3 is CASTRRGRVGLFSPLHF. In DNA form, the CDR3 reads TGTGCCAGCACCCGACGGGGCAGGGTAGGGCTTTTTTCACCCCTCCACTTT.